The rows below give T cell receptor beta chains drawn from one sample of a study of T cell repertoires in cytomegalovirus infection. No cognate antigen is known for these TCRs. TCRdb re-called the reads through MiXCR, storing one row per CDR3 protein. The repertoire holds hundreds of thousands of distinct CDR3 sequences, with roughly a third as singletons. The sample consisted of cultured PBMCs, taken from culture after CMV antigen stimulation. Every receptor here comes from a human donor in good health (CMV status not recorded). Some clones in this sample may be carry-over from other donors' samples. The CDR3 runs from the conserved cysteine through the conserved F or W. The order of the fields is V gene, clone size, D gene, J gene, CDR3 DNA, CDR3 protein. D genes are given only for firm matches. Size tells how often a clone was seen (once, few, many) or the class of an expanded clone, and some rows leave it out.

TRBV20-1	NA	NA	TRBJ1-1	TGCAGTGCAACCGGGACCAAAAAGAGAGCTTTCTTT	CSATGTKKRAFF
TRBV19	NA	NA	TRBJ2-5	TGTGCCAGTAGTATAGCGATTACGGGACCCCAAGAGACCCAGTACTTC	CASSIAITGPQETQYF
TRBV18	NA	NA	TRBJ2-1	TGTGCCAGCTCACCACCGGGGGGTGAGCAGTTCTTC	CASSPPGGEQFF
TRBV7-2	few	TRBD1	TRBJ1-6	TGTGCCAGCAGCTTATCGACAGGGGATAATTCACCCCTCCACTTT	CASSLSTGDNSPLHF
TRBV11-3	NA	TRBD2	TRBJ2-1	TGTGCCAGCAGCCCCCAGCCCTCACTAGCGGGAGAGGTCCAGGTCAATGAGCAGTTCTTC	CASSPQPSLAGEVQVNEQFF
TRBV24-1	NA	TRBD2	TRBJ2-3	TGTGCCACCAGCCCCTCAGCGGGAGGAGATACGCAGTATTTT	CATSPSAGGDTQYF
TRBV12-3/TRBV12-4	many	TRBD2	TRBJ2-1	TGTGCCAGCAGCGATCCCGGGACTACGCGTGGGGCTGAGCAGTTCTTC	CASSDPGTTRGAEQFF
TRBV6-1	few	NA	TRBJ1-1	TGTGCCAGCAGTGAAGCGCAGGACAAGCGTGACGCTGAAGCTTTCTTT	CASSEAQDKRDAEAFF
TRBV3-1	few	TRBD1	TRBJ1-2	TGTGCCAGCAGCCAAGTTCCAGGGGGCAACTATGGCTACACCTTC	CASSQVPGGNYGYTF
TRBV20-1	NA	TRBD2	TRBJ2-1	TGCAGTGCTAGAGAGGGGACTAGCCTCAATGAGCAGTTCTTC	CSAREGTSLNEQFF
TRBV12-3/TRBV12-4	few	TRBD1	TRBJ2-2	TGTGCCAGCAGTCCCTCGACAGGGGCCGGGGAGCTGTTTTTT	CASSPSTGAGELFF
TRBV7-2	few	NA	TRBJ2-7	TGTGCCAGCAGCCTCTTGCGCGAGCAGTACTTC	CASSLLREQYF
TRBV11-2	few	TRBD1	TRBJ1-1	TGTGCCAGCAGCCTCGGGACAGGGCCTGTTAATACTGAAGCTTTCTTT	CASSLGTGPVNTEAFF
TRBV28	NA	NA	TRBJ2-1	TGTGCCAGCAGTCGGGCCCGAGAGAGCAATGAGCAGTTCTTC	CASSRARESNEQFF
TRBV12-3/TRBV12-4	NA	NA	TRBJ1-1	TGTGCCAGCAGTTGGGGGGACCGAAACACTGAAGCTTTCTTT	CASSWGDRNTEAFF
TRBV27	NA	NA	TRBJ1-2	TGTGCCAGCAGTTCCTGGATAGGAGAGTATGGCTACACCTTC	CASSSWIGEYGYTF
TRBV25-1	NA	TRBD1	TRBJ1-5	TGTGCCAGCAGTGGCCCAGGGGGCGGCCAGCCCCAGCATTTT	CASSGPGGGQPQHF
TRBV27	NA	NA	TRBJ2-1	TGTGCCAGCGGCCAAGGGGGACACAATGAGCAGTTCTTC	CASGQGGHNEQFF
TRBV20-1	NA	TRBD2	TRBJ2-7	TGCAGTGAGTGGCGCGGGACTAGTTACGAGCAGTACTTC	CSEWRGTSYEQYF
TRBV29-1	NA	NA	TRBJ1-1	TGCAGCGTTGAGTTCCCGATGAACACTGAAGCTTTCTTT	CSVEFPMNTEAFF
TRBV7-2	NA	TRBD1	TRBJ2-3	TGTGCCAGCAGGAGAGGGGGGACAGGGGCAGATACGCAGTATTTT	CASRRGGTGADTQYF
TRBV30	NA	NA	TRBJ2-3	TGTGCCTGGAGTAGACCGGATACGCAGTATTTT	CAWSRPDTQYF
TRBV6-8	NA	NA	TRBJ1-4	TGTGCCAGCAGCCGTCGGTTGGGGGCAAAAGAAAAACTGTTTTTT	CASSRRLGAKEKLFF
TRBV4-3	once	TRBD1	TRBJ1-2	TGCGCCAGCAGCCAAGAGTCAGGGGGCGGGTTCTATGGCTACACCTTC	CASSQESGGGFYGYTF
TRBV7-2	NA	NA	TRBJ2-1	TGTGCCAGCAGCTTTCCAACCGCTGAGCAGTTCTTC	CASSFPTAEQFF
TRBV4-1	NA	NA	TRBJ1-5	TGCGCCAGCAGAGACCAGGGTAGCAATCAGCCCCAGCATTTT	CASRDQGSNQPQHF
TRBV20-1	NA	NA	TRBJ2-1	TGCAGTGCTAGAGATGGGAGTAGGGATGAGCAGTTCTTC	CSARDGSRDEQFF
TRBV11-2	few	TRBD2	TRBJ2-1	TGTGCCAGCAGCTTGGGGACTAGCGGGAGACGGAACAATGAGCAGTTCTTC	CASSLGTSGRRNNEQFF
TRBV12-3/TRBV12-4	NA	NA	TRBJ2-1	TGTGCCAGCAGTTTAGCGAGTCGGGAGCAGTTCTTC	CASSLASREQFF
TRBV15	few	NA	TRBJ2-2	TGTGCCACCAGCAGTTCACGGGTCGTGAACACCGGGGAGCTGTTTTTT	CATSSSRVVNTGELFF
TRBV7-9	NA	NA	TRBJ1-2	TGTGCCAGCAGCTCCTCTCCAGGGGTATTTGATGGCTACACCTTC	CASSSSPGVFDGYTF
TRBV5-4	NA	NA	TRBJ2-7	TGTGCCAGCAGCTTGGTGGGCCGGGAGGAGCAGTACTTC	CASSLVGREEQYF
TRBV2	NA	NA	TRBJ1-2	TGTGCCAGCAGTGAATACCCTGCCCTTTTCTATGGCTACACCTTC	CASSEYPALFYGYTF
TRBV7-2	few	NA	TRBJ2-5	TGTGCCAGCAGCCCCCGGGGAGGAAGTAACAAAGAGACCCAGTACTTC	CASSPRGGSNKETQYF
TRBV10-3	NA	NA	TRBJ2-2	TGTGCCATCAGTGGAAATAGAATCACCGGGGAGCTGTTTTTT	CAISGNRITGELFF
TRBV19	NA	TRBD1	TRBJ1-6	TGTGCCAGTAGTATCGGGACAGGGGACTATTCACCCCTCCACTTT	CASSIGTGDYSPLHF
TRBV11-3	NA	TRBD2	TRBJ2-3	TGTGCCAGCAGCTGGGGACTAGCGGGAGGTCACGCAGATACGCAGTATTTT	CASSWGLAGGHADTQYF
TRBV4-3	NA	NA	TRBJ1-1	TGCGCCAGCAGCCAAGAAGGAGGGCAGTTGAACACTGAAGCTTTCTTT	CASSQEGGQLNTEAFF
TRBV4-1	NA	TRBD1	TRBJ1-2	TGCGCCAGCAGCCCAAGCGGAGGACAGGGAGGCTATGGCTACACCTTC	CASSPSGGQGGYGYTF
TRBV19	few	NA	TRBJ2-7	TGTGCCAGTACCTCATGGGATGCCCCCCACGAGCAGTACTTC	CASTSWDAPHEQYF
TRBV28	few	TRBD1	TRBJ1-2	TGTGCCAGCAGCCCGACAGGGCTTAGTAACTATGGCTACACCTTC	CASSPTGLSNYGYTF
TRBV7-6	NA	NA	TRBJ1-1	TGTGCCAGCAGCTCAACCTACGGGTACATGAACACTGAAGCTTTCTTT	CASSSTYGYMNTEAFF
TRBV6-5	NA	NA	TRBJ1-2	TGTGCCAGCAGTTACGGGGGGGCCGAGGGCTACACCTTC	CASSYGGAEGYTF
TRBV7-9	few	NA	TRBJ2-3	TGTGCCAGCAGCGGGGCGGACACAGATACGCAGTATTTT	CASSGADTDTQYF
TRBV27	NA	TRBD1	TRBJ2-1	TGTGCCAGCAGTCCCCGACAGGGAGCCCTTTACAATGAGCAGTTCTTC	CASSPRQGALYNEQFF
TRBV14	few	NA	TRBJ1-2	TGTGCCAGCAGCCAAGTAACGACAGCCGGCTACACCTTC	CASSQVTTAGYTF
TRBV4-3	NA	NA	TRBJ1-2	TGCGCCAGCAGCCAAGACGGGGGGCAGACCTTTGGTGGCTACACCTTC	CASSQDGGQTFGGYTF
TRBV29-1	few	TRBD1	TRBJ2-7	TGCAGCGTTGAGAAACCGGGACAGTACGAGCAGTACTTC	CSVEKPGQYEQYF
TRBV6-1	NA	TRBD2	TRBJ2-1	TGTGCCAGCAGCGAAGCGGGAGGCCCCTACAATGAGCAGTTCTTC	CASSEAGGPYNEQFF
TRBV28	few	TRBD2	TRBJ2-7	TGTGCCAGTTATCCTAGCGGGAGGACCTCCTACGAGCAGTACTTC	CASYPSGRTSYEQYF
TRBV7-9	NA	TRBD1	TRBJ2-5	TGTGCCAGCAGCTCCGACAGGGTTCGGGAGACCCAGTACTTC	CASSSDRVRETQYF
TRBV6-6	NA	TRBD2	TRBJ2-2	TGTGCCAGCAGTTTCACCCGGGGGCTAGCGGGGAACACCGGGGAGCTGTTTTTT	CASSFTRGLAGNTGELFF
TRBV5-1	few	NA	TRBJ2-1	TGCGCCAGCAGCCCCATGGAGAATGAGCAGTTCTTC	CASSPMENEQFF
TRBV9	few	TRBD1	TRBJ2-1	TGTGCCAGCAGCGTGTTCGGACAGGAGGACAATGAGCAGTTCTTC	CASSVFGQEDNEQFF
TRBV24-1	few	NA	TRBJ1-2	TGTGCCACCAGTGATGGGTCGAACTATGGCTACACCTTC	CATSDGSNYGYTF
TRBV7-8	few	NA	TRBJ2-3	TGTGCCAGCAGCCCAGCGGTAGATACGCAGTATTTT	CASSPAVDTQYF
TRBV12-3/TRBV12-4	few	NA	TRBJ2-5	TGTGCCAGCAGTTCCCTTAACACCGGGGTGGAGACCCAGTACTTC	CASSSLNTGVETQYF
TRBV6-5	NA	TRBD2	TRBJ2-5	TGTGCCAGCAGAGCTAGCGGGAGCAAAGAGACCCAGTACTTC	CASRASGSKETQYF